This TCR beta chain appears in the sequencing data of a study of blood T cell repertoires in acute mononucleosis (TCRdb year 2020). Background for the entire study: To capture the memory response, convalescent samples were obtained between 5 and 8 months after the acute presentation. A mean blood EBV load of 3.8 log10 genome copies per million B cells was observed during acute infection, and a mean blood EBV load of 2.6 was observed at convalescence. What the work shows at the level of the full study, not this receptor alone: In TCR repertoire selection for BRLF1 (YVL-BR), TCRalpha CDR3 motifs had a dominant role, while TCRbeta had a minimal role. Because only a fraction of each donor's blood was analyzed, sampling error might partly account for the low clonotype overlap between the acute and convalescent samples. With only a few donors in the cohort, group averages were based on very few individuals. Only 7.5% to 9% of unique acute clonotypes persisted into convalescence, yet these made up most of the response; new diverse de novo clonotypes seemingly replaced the rest.

For TCR profiling, total RNA from at least 8,000 sorted tetramer+ CD8 T cells was reverse transcribed into cDNA. PCR amplification of CDR3 regions used primers annealing to V and J regions and added unique molecular identifiers so that templates could be tracked. The immunoSEQ platform, including its sequencing and error-correction standards, was used to profile TCRalpha and TCRbeta chains. The authors' analysis ran thus. Clonal copy numbers were corrected for sequencing and PCR errors, and CDR3s were defined per IMGT conventions. Analysis was restricted to productive rearrangements and performed with immunoSEQ Analyzer versions 2.0 and 3.0, while gene-pairing frequencies underwent further processing in Microsoft Excel. Circos plots were used to display V-J pairings, and MEME together with a custom motifSearch program was used to find CDR3 motifs. The OLGA algorithm was used to calculate the probability of generation of TCR sequences. Clonotypes seen at both visits were called persistent; those seen only acutely were nonpersistent; those seen only at convalescence were de novo. Any amino acid clonotype used by more than one donor was defined as a public TCR. Held by TCRdb, this immuneACCESS table contains in-frame sequences only and omits some clones. Under half of the omission traces to an unresolved V gene where checked; the cause of the rest is unknown. V and J calls and clone size are given by that table; D and trimming were obtained from the DNA. This sample holds 850 to 900 clones; approximately 30% were observed only once. The biggest ten clones account for 45% to 65% of the sample.

A note on this clone: No per-base quality is available; no much larger clone lies one base away.

The sample's time point label is to be understood as: convalescence about 6 months (5-8 months) after acute presentation (visit 7). Over primary infection, the study followed CD8 T cell responses to two immunodominant EBV epitopes: BRLF1 109 (YVL-BR) and BMLF1 280 (GLC-BM). A positive serum heterophile antibody test together with EBV viral capsid antigen-specific IgM pointed to primary EBV infection. Total CD8 T cells were first enriched from PBMCs by magnetic positive selection (MACS). A FACSAria III was used to sort live CD3+ CD8+ tetramer+ cells to a purity above 90%. Cell sorting used a PE-conjugated tetramer carrying the BRLF1 109-117 peptide. At both acute infection and convalescence, EBV epitope-specific CD8 T cells were tetramer-sorted, and the TCR repertoires of those cells were deep-sequenced directly ex vivo. A few people aged roughly 18 to 30 with clinical acute infectious mononucleosis and laboratory evidence of primary EBV infection were used as donors. Heparinized peripheral blood was collected when donors presented clinically with mononucleosis symptoms and again about 6 months afterward. Ficoll-Paque density gradient centrifugation was used to isolate PBMCs.

The CDR3 goes from the cysteine to the phenylalanine over 13 residues. Here the CDR3 DNA is all that survives: 39 bases in frame from base 1. CDR1 and CDR2 are drawn from the germline V gene: MNHEY, SVGAGI. V is clipped by 11 bases and J by 9 bases, and the sequence between their germline boundaries is 21 bases long. This chain is built from TRBV6-5 and TRBJ2-3; TRBD1 might be the D gene, on 5 matching bases. The sample consisted of EBV YVL epitope tetramer+ CD8+ T cells sorted from PBMCs, taken during convalescence from infectious mononucleosis. The cell subset or site label here, explained by the study, means: CD8 T cells binding a tetramer with EBV BRLF1 109-117 peptide (YVL-BR). The origin of this receptor is a man younger than 30 with infectious mononucleosis caused by EBV. The encoded CDR3 is CAWPQASTPTQYF. Read as DNA, the sequence is TGTGCCTGGCCACAGGCTTCTACCCCGACGCAGTATTTT.